A single sample is the source of the 14 T cell receptor beta chains below, sequenced in a study of CD8 T cells in ankylosing spondylitis. One entry per CDR3 protein results from TCRdb running MiXCR on the 5' RACE reads. This sample has approximately 42,000 distinct CDR3 sequences, with about 10% found just once. Sequencing was performed on blood, either unsorted or a sorted T cell fraction (not recorded which). Receptor source: a male donor with ankylosing spondylitis or in good health (not recorded which).

This clonotype was recorded at least ten times. This chain links TRBV5-1 with TRBJ2-2; the D gene is possibly TRBD2 (6 bases). The ends were cut back, 4 bases at V and 6 bases at J, with 13 bases in the middle. CDR1 SGHRS and CDR2 YFSETQ come from the germline V gene. The CDR3 length is 14 residues. Here the CDR3 reads CASSPTSTAGELFF. CDR3 DNA sequence: TGCGCCAGCAGCCCGACTAGTACGGCCGGGGAGCTGTTTTTT.

This clonotype was observed at least ten times. The J gene is TRBJ2-7, the V gene TRBV29-1, with D uncertain. Germline V CDR1 and CDR2: SQVTM, ANQGSEA. Trimming pared 0 bases from V and 6 bases from J, leaving 12 bases between. The CDR3 sequence is 13 residues long. In nucleotides, the CDR3 is TGCAGCGTTGAAGAGCCTCGGCCAGGCGAGCAGTACTTC. Amino acid sequence: CSVEEPRPGEQYF.

This clonotype showed up many times. The chain recombines TRBV5-1 with TRBJ2-3; weak D call: TRBD1 (6 bases). V gave up 7 bases and J gave up 0 bases, with 12 bases separating them. Germline values: CDR1 SGHRS, CDR2 YFSETQ. The CDR3 contains 14 residues. CDR3 region: CASRTVPSTDTQYF. CDR3 DNA: TGCGCCAGCCGGACAGTTCCGAGCACAGATACGCAGTATTTT.

This clonotype was counted many times. The J gene is TRBJ2-2, the V gene TRBV20-1; 8 bases are shared with TRBD1. The CDR3 is 14 residues long. Germline V gives CDR1 DFQATT, CDR2 SNEGSKA (reference sequence). The V segment lost 6 bases and the J segment 0 bases; nucleotides outside the gene matches: 3. The CDR3 DNA reads as TGCAGTGCGGGGACAGGCGCGAACACCGGGGAGCTGTTTTTT. It codes for CSAGTGANTGELFF.

This clonotype was counted a few times. The chain links TRBV3-1 to TRBJ2-7, with 8 nucleotides matching TRBD1. Germline CDR1 and CDR2: LGHDT and YNNKEL (reference sequence). The ends lost 1 base at V and 0 bases at J; junction bases unmatched: 2. The CDR3 extends over 15 amino acids. CDR3 DNA: TGTGCCAGCAGCCAAGGGACAGGGCCCTCCTACGAGCAGTACTTC. Translated, it gives CASSQGTGPSYEQYF.

The genes are TRBV29-1 and TRBJ2-1, with 11 nucleotides matching TRBD1. The CDR3 extends over 14 amino acids. CDR1 and CDR2 (germline): SQVTM, ANQGSEA. The trim removed 3 bases at V and 7 bases at J, leaving 5 bases unmatched. CDR3 amino acids: CSVDMDRGLNEQFF. The CDR3 nucleotides read TGCAGCGTTGATATGGACAGGGGGCTAAATGAGCAGTTCTTC.

As to this clonotype: No DNA is shown, since the ends of the CDR3 on it are uncertain; the CDR3 is the one TCRdb lists. V usage is TRBV21-1 and J usage is TRBJ2-3; TRBD1 is the table's D call and was not checked against the DNA. TRBV21-1 is annotated as a pseudogene. The CDR3 is 17 amino acids in total, end residues counted. This CDR3 is CASSTPGVGVGTDTQYF.

At least ten counts were recorded for this clonotype. This rearrangement joins TRBV20-1 to TRBJ2-3, with D perhaps matching TRBD1 or TRBD2 (5 bases each). The V end was cut by 7 bases, the J end by 2 bases, with 13 bases between. This CDR3 is 13 amino acids long. CDR1 is DFQATT, CDR2 SNEGSKA, per germline (reference sequence). CDR3 coding DNA: TGCAGTGGTGGGGGTGGGCCCACAGATACGCAGTATTTT. It specifies CSGGGGPTDTQYF.

This clonotype appeared a few times. The chain joins TRBV3-1 to TRBJ1-5; no firm D call. Trimming left V 4 bases short and J 1 base short, with 8 bases between. Germline V lookup: CDR1 LGHDT, CDR2 YNNKEL (reference sequence). This CDR3 comprises 14 residues. CDR3 DNA sequence: TGTGCCAGCAGCCCATATCGGAGCAATCAGCCCCAGCATTTT. Residues: CASSPYRSNQPQHF.

A note on this clonotype: A much larger clone lies a single base off, so this may be a read error. This chain uses TRBV5-6 with TRBJ1-5; a possible D gene is TRBD1 (5 bases). Looked up from germline, CDR1 is SGHDT and CDR2 is YYEEEE. The CDR3 totals 15 residues. CDR3 bases: TGTGCCAACAGCTTGGAGGGGAAGTGGAGTCAGCCCCAGCATTTT. Its protein product is CANSLEGKWSQPQHF. Filled out from reference TRBV5-6 and TRBJ1-5, the complete variable domain reads DAGVTQSPTHLIKTRGQQVTLRCSPKSGHDTVSWYQQALGQGPQFIFQYYEEEERQRGNFPDRFSGHQFPNYSSELNVNALLLGDSALYLCANSLEGKWSQPQHFGDGTRLSIL.

This clonotype was detected ten times or more. This chain uses TRBV5-6 with TRBJ2-1, with D possibly called TRBD1 or TRBD2 (5 bases each). The CDR3 is 14 residues long. CDR1 and CDR2 from the germline V gene are SGHDT and YYEEEE. V lost 0 bases to trimming and J lost 8 bases, with 12 bases between them. The CDR3 protein is CASSLANEGHEQFF. The DNA of the CDR3 is TGTGCCAGCAGCTTGGCCAACGAGGGACATGAGCAGTTCTTC.

The V call is TRBV5-5, the J call TRBJ2-7, with unresolved D. The V end lost 2 bases, the J end lost 1 base, and 16 bases lay between the germline ends. Germline CDR1 is SGHKS and CDR2 is YYEKEE (reference sequence). This CDR3 contains 16 residues. DNA for the CDR3: TGTGCCAGCAGCTTATTAAGGACGGAGAATTCCTACGAGCAGTACTTC. It is translated as CASSLLRTENSYEQYF.

This clonotype was recorded once. The chain is built from TRBV6-6 and TRBJ1-2; D not resolved. The CDR3 is made up of 13 amino acids. Germline V CDR1 and CDR2: MNHNY, SVGAGI (reference sequence). V lost 5 bases and J lost 3, with 10 bases in between. The CDR3 region is CASSPSWDYGYTF. The CDR3 DNA reads TGTGCCAGCAGTCCATCTTGGGACTATGGCTACACCTTC.

This clonotype has at least ten counts. This rearrangement joins TRBV5-5 to TRBJ1-2, with D possibly TRBD1 on 6 matching bases. The V end lost 4 bases, the J end lost 1 base, and 17 bases lay between the germline ends. Germline V gene data show CDR1 as SGHKS and CDR2 as YYEKEE (reference sequence). This CDR3 region has 16 residues. The CDR3 loop is CASSEDWTEDNYGYTF. The CDR3 DNA reads TGTGCCAGCAGCGAAGACTGGACAGAGGATAACTATGGCTACACCTTC.